The rows below give T cell receptor beta chains drawn from one sample of a study of shared clonotypes between healthy human individuals. The table came from immunoSEQ multiplex PCR; TCRdb's copy has only in-frame clones and leaves some out. Counted here are millions of clones, roughly 94% occurring once; the ten biggest clones make up roughly 0.13%. Sequenced input: naive CD4+ T cells sorted from blood. Every receptor here comes from a young man in good health. CDR3s include the opening cysteine and the closing phenylalanine or tryptophan. Each record gives: clone size, V gene, J gene, D gene, CDR3 protein, CDR3 DNA. D genes are given only for firm matches. A row's size may be missing; if present it is once, few, many or a size class.

abundance: -
v_gene: TRBV7-2
j_gene: TRBJ1-1
d_gene: -
CDR3aa: CASSLAGGPLNTEAFF
CDR3nt: TGTGCCAGCAGCTTAGCGGGGGGCCCCCTGAACACTGAAGCTTTCTTT

abundance: -
v_gene: TRBV7-6
j_gene: TRBJ2-2
d_gene: -
CDR3aa: CASSSFGQGNTGELFF
CDR3nt: TGTGCCAGCAGCTCATTTGGGCAGGGGAACACCGGGGAGCTGTTTTTT

abundance: -
v_gene: TRBV11-2
j_gene: TRBJ1-3
d_gene: -
CDR3aa: CASSLAGASGNTIYF
CDR3nt: TGTGCCAGCAGCTTAGCAGGGGCGAGTGGAAACACCATATATTTT

abundance: -
v_gene: TRBV9
j_gene: TRBJ1-1
d_gene: TRBD1
CDR3aa: CASRRQGRGEAFF
CDR3nt: TGTGCCAGCAGGCGACAGGGGAGAGGTGAAGCTTTCTTT

abundance: -
v_gene: TRBV7-9
j_gene: TRBJ2-5
d_gene: -
CDR3aa: CASSPGRETQYF
CDR3nt: TGTGCCAGCTCTCCAGGGCGAGAGACCCAGTACTTC

abundance: -
v_gene: TRBV7-7
j_gene: TRBJ2-2
d_gene: TRBD2
CDR3aa: CASSSGTSGTGELFF
CDR3nt: TGTGCTAGCAGCTCCGGGACTAGCGGGACCGGGGAGCTGTTTTTT

abundance: -
v_gene: TRBV6-5
j_gene: TRBJ2-7
d_gene: -
CDR3aa: CASRSEQVSHEQYF
CDR3nt: TGTGCCAGCAGATCCGAACAGGTCTCCCACGAGCAGTACTTC

abundance: -
v_gene: TRBV12-5
j_gene: TRBJ1-1
d_gene: -
CDR3aa: CASGLEESTEAFF
CDR3nt: TGTGCTAGTGGTTTGGAAGAAAGCACTGAAGCTTTCTTT

abundance: -
v_gene: TRBV2
j_gene: TRBJ1-4
d_gene: -
CDR3aa: CASRGNLNEKLFF
CDR3nt: TGTGCCAGCAGAGGGAACCTTAATGAAAAACTGTTTTTT

abundance: -
v_gene: TRBV11-2
j_gene: TRBJ2-3
d_gene: -
CDR3aa: CASSLLSVSPRFSTDTQYF
CDR3nt: TGTGCCAGCAGCTTATTGTCGGTATCCCCGAGATTTAGCACAGATACGCAGTATTTT

abundance: -
v_gene: TRBV11-2
j_gene: TRBJ1-1
d_gene: -
CDR3aa: CASSLGHLSMNTEAFF
CDR3nt: TGTGCCAGCAGCTTAGGCCACCTCAGCATGAACACTGAAGCTTTCTTT

abundance: -
v_gene: TRBV2
j_gene: TRBJ1-6
d_gene: -
CDR3aa: CASSEDYSPLHF
CDR3nt: TGTGCCAGCAGTGAAGATTATTCACCCCTCCACTTT

abundance: few
v_gene: TRBV5-4
j_gene: TRBJ2-7
d_gene: -
CDR3aa: CASSGPTGFLGEQYF
CDR3nt: TGTGCCAGCAGCGGCCCCACAGGGTTCCTAGGCGAGCAGTACTTC

abundance: -
v_gene: TRBV11-3
j_gene: TRBJ2-1
d_gene: -
CDR3aa: CASSLNRDSNEQFF
CDR3nt: TGTGCCAGCAGCTTAAATAGGGATTCTAATGAGCAGTTCTTC

abundance: -
v_gene: TRBV2
j_gene: TRBJ2-6
d_gene: -
CDR3aa: CASSEERGSGANVLTF
CDR3nt: TGTGCCAGCAGTGAAGAACGGGGGTCTGGGGCCAACGTCCTGACTTTC

abundance: -
v_gene: TRBV19
j_gene: TRBJ2-1
d_gene: -
CDR3aa: CASSIRGGGPYNEQFF
CDR3nt: TGTGCCAGTAGTATTAGAGGGGGAGGCCCCTACAATGAGCAGTTCTTC

abundance: -
v_gene: TRBV7-9
j_gene: TRBJ2-7
d_gene: -
CDR3aa: CASSEDSLGGYEQYF
CDR3nt: TGTGCCAGCAGCGAGGACAGTCTCGGGGGTTACGAGCAGTACTTC

abundance: -
v_gene: TRBV5-6
j_gene: TRBJ2-2
d_gene: TRBD2
CDR3aa: CASSWGLAGGTGELFF
CDR3nt: TGTGCCAGCAGCTGGGGACTAGCGGGAGGCACCGGGGAGCTGTTTTTT

abundance: -
v_gene: TRBV6-6
j_gene: TRBJ2-5
d_gene: -
CDR3aa: CASSWEQRTQYF
CDR3nt: TGTGCCAGCAGTTGGGAGCAAAGGACCCAGTACTTC